This T cell receptor beta chain was obtained from a study of blood T cell repertoires in COVID-19. Turning to the study itself: Sites across the United States, Italy and Spain contributed samples from acute and convalescent COVID-19. Nucleic acid was either cDNA or gDNA, and it came from T cells, B-cell-depleted T cells, or PBMCs.

In the authors' methods: It was from reference gene primer amplification that nucleated cell counts were estimated. This table comes from immunoSEQ multiplex PCR, and its TCRdb copy is limited to in-frame clones, with some not included. Clone size and V and J calls were adopted from that table, with D and trimming inferred from the DNA. Altogether some 250,000 clones are present, about four fifths being singletons, with the ten largest covering 4.4%. CDR3 length: 14 amino acids. The V and J ends lost 2 bases and 10 bases respectively, with 13 bases between them. Per the germline V gene, CDR1 is SGHRS and CDR2 is YFSETQ.

The chain combines TRBV5-1 with TRBJ1-6, with D tentatively TRBD1 (6 bases). Sequencing was carried out using peripheral blood. This clonotype originated in a man over 45 with active or convalescent COVID-19. The DNA for the CDR3 is TGCGCCAGCAGCTTCGGGGGGCGGGGATCACCCCTCCACTTT. As protein: CASSFGGRGSPLHF.